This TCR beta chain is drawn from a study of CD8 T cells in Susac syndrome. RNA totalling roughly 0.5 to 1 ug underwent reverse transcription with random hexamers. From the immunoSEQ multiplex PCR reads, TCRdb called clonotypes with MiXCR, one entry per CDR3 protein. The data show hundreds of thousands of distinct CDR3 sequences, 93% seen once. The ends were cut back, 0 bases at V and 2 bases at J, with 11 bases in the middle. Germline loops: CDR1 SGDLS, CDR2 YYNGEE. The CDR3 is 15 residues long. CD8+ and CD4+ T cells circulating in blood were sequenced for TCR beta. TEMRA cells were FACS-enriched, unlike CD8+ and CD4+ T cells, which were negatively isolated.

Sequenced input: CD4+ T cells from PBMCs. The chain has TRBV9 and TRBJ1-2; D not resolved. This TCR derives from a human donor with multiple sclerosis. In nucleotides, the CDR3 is TGTGCCAGCAGCGTAGGGGGAAAAACGAACTATGGCTACACCTTC. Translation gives CASSVGGKTNYGYTF.